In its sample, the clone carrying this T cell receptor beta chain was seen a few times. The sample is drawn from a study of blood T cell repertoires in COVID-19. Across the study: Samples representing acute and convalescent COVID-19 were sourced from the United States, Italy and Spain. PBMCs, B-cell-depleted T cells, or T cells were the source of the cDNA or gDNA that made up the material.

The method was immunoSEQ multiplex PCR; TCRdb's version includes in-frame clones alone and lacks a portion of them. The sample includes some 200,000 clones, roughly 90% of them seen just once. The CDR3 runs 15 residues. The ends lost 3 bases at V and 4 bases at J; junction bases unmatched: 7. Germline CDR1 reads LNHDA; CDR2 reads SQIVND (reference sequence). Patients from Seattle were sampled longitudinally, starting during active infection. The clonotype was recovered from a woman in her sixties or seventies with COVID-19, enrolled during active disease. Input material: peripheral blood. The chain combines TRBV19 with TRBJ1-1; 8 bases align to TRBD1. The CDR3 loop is CASSIVAGGFTEAFF. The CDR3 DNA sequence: TGTGCCAGTAGTATCGTAGCAGGGGGCTTCACTGAAGCTTTCTTT.